The entry that follows covers one T cell receptor (beta chain) sequence. The target antigen is unknown. This record comes from a study of blood T cells in healthy people across ages. Study-wide points: Whereas aged donors had fewer naive CD4+ cells, long-lived donors had more of them and higher diversity.

The length of the CDR3 is 14 residues. After removal of 1 base from V and 7 bases from J, the junction contained 4 bases not matched to a gene. Germline CDR1 and CDR2: DFQATT and SNEGSKA (reference sequence). It was with a sample-barcoded 5' primer and a J-beta primer mix that a second PCR of about 6 to 11 cycles was run. MiXCR, applied by TCRdb to the 5' RACE reads, yields one record per CDR3 protein. The sample contains 600,000 to 1,000,000 distinct CDR3 sequences, roughly 64% of which appear only once. Investigators took ten milliliters of peripheral blood from every donor. The receptor was isolated from a man under 40 in good health. This chain joins TRBV20-1 and TRBJ1-2; 12 nucleotides align to TRBD1. Sequencing was done on a sample of blood. The CDR3 region is CSARVGQGARGYTF. CDR3 in DNA: TGCAGTGCTAGAGTGGGACAGGGGGCTCGTGGCTACACCTTC.